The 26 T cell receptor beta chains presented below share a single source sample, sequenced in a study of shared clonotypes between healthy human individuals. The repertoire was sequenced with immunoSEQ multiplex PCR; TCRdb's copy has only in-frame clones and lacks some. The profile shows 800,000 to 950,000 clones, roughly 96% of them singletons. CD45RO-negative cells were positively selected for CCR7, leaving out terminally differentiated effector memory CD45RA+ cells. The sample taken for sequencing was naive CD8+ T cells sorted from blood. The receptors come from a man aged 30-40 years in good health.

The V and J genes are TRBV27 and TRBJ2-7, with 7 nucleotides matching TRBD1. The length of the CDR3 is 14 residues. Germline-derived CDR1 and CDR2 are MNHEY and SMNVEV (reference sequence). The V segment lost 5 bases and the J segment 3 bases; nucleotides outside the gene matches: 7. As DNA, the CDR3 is TGTGCCAGCAGTCCACTTGGACAGGTCTACGAGCAGTACTTC. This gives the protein CASSPLGQVYEQYF.

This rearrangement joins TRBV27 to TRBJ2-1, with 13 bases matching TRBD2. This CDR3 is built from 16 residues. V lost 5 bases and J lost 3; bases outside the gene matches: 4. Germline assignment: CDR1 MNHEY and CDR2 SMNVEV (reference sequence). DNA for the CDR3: TGTGCCAGCAGTCCCTGGACTAGCGGGAGCTACAATGAGCAGTTCTTC. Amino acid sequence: CASSPWTSGSYNEQFF.

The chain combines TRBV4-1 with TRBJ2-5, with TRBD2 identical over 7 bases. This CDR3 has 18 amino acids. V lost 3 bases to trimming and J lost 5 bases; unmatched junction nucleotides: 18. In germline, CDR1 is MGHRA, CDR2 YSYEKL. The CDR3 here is CASSHDGVGGRADETQYF. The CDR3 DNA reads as TGCGCCAGCAGCCACGATGGCGTTGGAGGGAGGGCCGATGAGACCCAGTACTTC.

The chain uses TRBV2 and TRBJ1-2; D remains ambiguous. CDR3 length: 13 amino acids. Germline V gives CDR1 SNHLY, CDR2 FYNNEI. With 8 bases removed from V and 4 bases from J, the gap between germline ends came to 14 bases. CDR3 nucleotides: TGTGCCAGCCGAACTCAGAAGATCTATGGCTACACCTTC. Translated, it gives CASRTQKIYGYTF. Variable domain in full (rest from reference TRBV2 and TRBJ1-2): EPEVTQTPSHQVTQMGQEVILRCVPISNHLYFYWYRQILGQKVEFLVSFYNNEISEKSEIFDDQFSVERPDGSNFTLKIRSTKLEDSAMYFCASRTQKIYGYTFGSGTRLTVV.

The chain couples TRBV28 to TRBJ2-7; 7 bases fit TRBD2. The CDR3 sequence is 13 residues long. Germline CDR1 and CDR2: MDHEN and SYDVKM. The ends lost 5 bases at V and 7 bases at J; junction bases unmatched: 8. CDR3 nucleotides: TGTGCCAGCAGTCTTAGCGCCGGGGGGGAGCAGTACTTC. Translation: CASSLSAGGEQYF.

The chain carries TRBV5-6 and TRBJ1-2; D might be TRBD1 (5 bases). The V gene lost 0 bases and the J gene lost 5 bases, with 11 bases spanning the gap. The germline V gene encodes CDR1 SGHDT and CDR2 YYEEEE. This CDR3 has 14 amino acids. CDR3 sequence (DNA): TGTGCCAGCAGCTTGGGCAGGGCTACATATGGCTACACCTTC. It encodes CASSLGRATYGYTF.

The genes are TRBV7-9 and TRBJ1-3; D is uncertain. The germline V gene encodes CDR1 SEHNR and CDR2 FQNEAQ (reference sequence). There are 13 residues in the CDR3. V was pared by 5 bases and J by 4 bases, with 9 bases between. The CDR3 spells CASSPSTGNTIYF. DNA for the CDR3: TGTGCCAGCAGCCCGTCGACCGGAAACACCATATATTTT.

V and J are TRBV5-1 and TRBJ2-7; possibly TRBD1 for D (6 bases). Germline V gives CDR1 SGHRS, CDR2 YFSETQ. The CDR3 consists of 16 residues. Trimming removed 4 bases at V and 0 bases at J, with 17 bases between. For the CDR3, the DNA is TGCGCCAGCAGCGCTTATCCCGGGACAACCTCCTACGAGCAGTACTTC. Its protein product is CASSAYPGTTSYEQYF.

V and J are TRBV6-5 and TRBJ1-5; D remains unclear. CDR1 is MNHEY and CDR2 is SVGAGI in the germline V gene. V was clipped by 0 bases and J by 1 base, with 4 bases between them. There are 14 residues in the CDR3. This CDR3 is CASSYSVSNQPQHF. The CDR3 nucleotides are TGTGCCAGCAGTTACTCAGTCAGCAATCAGCCCCAGCATTTT.

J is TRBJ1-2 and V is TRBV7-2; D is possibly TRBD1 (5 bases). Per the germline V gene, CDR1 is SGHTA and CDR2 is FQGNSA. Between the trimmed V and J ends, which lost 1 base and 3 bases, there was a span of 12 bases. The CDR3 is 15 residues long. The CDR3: CASSLVWGRDYGYTF. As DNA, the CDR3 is TGTGCCAGCAGCTTAGTATGGGGGAGGGACTATGGCTACACCTTC. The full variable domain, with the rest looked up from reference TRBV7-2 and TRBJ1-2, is GAGVSQSPSNKVTEKGKDVELRCDPISGHTALYWYRQSLGQGLEFLIYFQGNSAPDKSGLPSDRFSAERTGGSVSTLTIQRTQQEDSAVYLCASSLVWGRDYGYTFGSGTRLTVV.

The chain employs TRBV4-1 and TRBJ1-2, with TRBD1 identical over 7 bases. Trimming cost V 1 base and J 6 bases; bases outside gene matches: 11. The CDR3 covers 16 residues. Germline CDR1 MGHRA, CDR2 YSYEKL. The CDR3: CASSQVVGGGVDGYTF. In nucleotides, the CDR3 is TGCGCCAGCAGCCAAGTAGTGGGAGGGGGCGTGGATGGCTACACCTTC.

CDR3 in DNA: TGTGCCAGCAGCTTAGATGCTAGCGACAATGAGCAGTTCTTC. Amino acids: CASSLDASDNEQFF. This chain connects TRBV7-9 to TRBJ2-1, with D perhaps TRBD2 (6 bases). The CDR3 spans 14 residues. Germline CDR1 is SEHNR and CDR2 is FQNEAQ (reference sequence). Deletions cut 1 base from V and 5 bases from J, with 9 bases between.

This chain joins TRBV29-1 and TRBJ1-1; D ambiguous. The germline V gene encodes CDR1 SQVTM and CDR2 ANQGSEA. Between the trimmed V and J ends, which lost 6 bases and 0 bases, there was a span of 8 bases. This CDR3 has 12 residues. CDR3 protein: CSVMGVNTEAFF. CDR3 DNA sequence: TGCAGCGTAATGGGCGTGAACACTGAAGCTTTCTTT.

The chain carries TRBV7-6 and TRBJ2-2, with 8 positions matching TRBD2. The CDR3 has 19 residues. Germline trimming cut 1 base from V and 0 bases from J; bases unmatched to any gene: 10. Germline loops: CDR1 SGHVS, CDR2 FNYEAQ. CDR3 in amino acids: CASSLEGGLVYANTGELFF. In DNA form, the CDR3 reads TGTGCCAGCAGCTTAGAGGGGGGACTAGTATACGCGAACACCGGGGAGCTGTTTTTT.

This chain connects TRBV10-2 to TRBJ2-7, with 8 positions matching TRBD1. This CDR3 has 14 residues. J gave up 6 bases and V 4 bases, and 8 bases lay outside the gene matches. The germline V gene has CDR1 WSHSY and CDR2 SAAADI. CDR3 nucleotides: TGCGCCAGCAGTGCAGGGGGCGCGCCTCGCGAGCAGTACTTC. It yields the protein CASSAGGAPREQYF.

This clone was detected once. The CDR3 sequence: CASSSLRGGRLNEQFF. CDR3 nucleotide sequence: TGTGCCAGCAGCTCCCTCCGAGGGGGCCGTCTCAATGAGCAGTTCTTC. The genes are TRBV7-9 and TRBJ2-1; 7 bases fit TRBD1. With 4 bases clipped from V and 6 bases from J, the junction kept 12 bases outside the gene matches. The CDR3 runs 16 residues. Germline assignment: CDR1 SEHNR and CDR2 FQNEAQ (reference sequence).

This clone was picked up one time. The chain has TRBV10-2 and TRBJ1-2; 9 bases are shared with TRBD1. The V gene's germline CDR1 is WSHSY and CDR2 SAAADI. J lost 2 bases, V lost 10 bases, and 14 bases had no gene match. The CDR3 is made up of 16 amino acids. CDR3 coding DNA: TGCGCCACGGCGGGGGAACCGGGACAGGGAAACTATGGCTACACCTTC. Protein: CATAGEPGQGNYGYTF.

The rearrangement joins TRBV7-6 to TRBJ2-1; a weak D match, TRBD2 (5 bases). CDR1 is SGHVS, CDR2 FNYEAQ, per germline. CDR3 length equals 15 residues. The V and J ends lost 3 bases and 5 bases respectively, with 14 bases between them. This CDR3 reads CASSFRVGENNEQFF. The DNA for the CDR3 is TGTGCCAGCAGCTTTAGAGTGGGAGAAAACAATGAGCAGTTCTTC.

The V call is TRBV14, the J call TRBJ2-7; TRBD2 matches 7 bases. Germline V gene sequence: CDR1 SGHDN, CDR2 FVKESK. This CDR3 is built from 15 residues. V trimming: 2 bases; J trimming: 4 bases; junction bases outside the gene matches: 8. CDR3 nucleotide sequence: TGTGCCAGCAGCCAATGGGCGGGAGCTGTGTACGAGCAGTACTTC. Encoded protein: CASSQWAGAVYEQYF. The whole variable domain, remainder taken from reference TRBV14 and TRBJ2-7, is EAGVTQFPSHSVIEKGQTVTLRCDPISGHDNLYWYRRVMGKEIKFLLHFVKESKQDESGMPNNRFLAERTGGTYSTLKVQPAELEDSGVYFCASSQWAGAVYEQYFGPGTRLTVT.

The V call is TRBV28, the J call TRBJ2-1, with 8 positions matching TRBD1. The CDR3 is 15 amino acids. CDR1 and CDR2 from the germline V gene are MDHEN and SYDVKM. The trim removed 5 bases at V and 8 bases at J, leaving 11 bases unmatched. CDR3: CASSPTGDLVDEQFF. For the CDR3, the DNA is TGTGCCAGCAGTCCGACAGGGGACCTTGTCGATGAGCAGTTCTTC. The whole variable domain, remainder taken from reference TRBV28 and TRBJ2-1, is DVKVTQSSRYLVKRTGEKVFLECVQDMDHENMFWYRQDPGLGLRLIYFSYDVKMKEKGDIPEGYSVSREKKERFSLILESASTNQTSMYLCASSPTGDLVDEQFFGPGTRLTVL.

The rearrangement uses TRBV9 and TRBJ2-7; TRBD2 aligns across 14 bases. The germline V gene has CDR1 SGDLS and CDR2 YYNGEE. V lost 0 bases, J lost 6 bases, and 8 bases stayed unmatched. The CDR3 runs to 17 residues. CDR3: CASSVEGGGLAGVEQYF. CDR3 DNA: TGTGCCAGCAGCGTAGAAGGAGGGGGACTAGCGGGAGTCGAGCAGTACTTC.

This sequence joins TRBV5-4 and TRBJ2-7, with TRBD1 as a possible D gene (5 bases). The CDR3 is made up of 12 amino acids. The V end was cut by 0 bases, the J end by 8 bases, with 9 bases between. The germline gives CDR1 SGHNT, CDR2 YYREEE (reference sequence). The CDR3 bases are TGTGCCAGCAGCTTGGCCTCAGGGCAGCAGTACTTC. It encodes CASSLASGQQYF.

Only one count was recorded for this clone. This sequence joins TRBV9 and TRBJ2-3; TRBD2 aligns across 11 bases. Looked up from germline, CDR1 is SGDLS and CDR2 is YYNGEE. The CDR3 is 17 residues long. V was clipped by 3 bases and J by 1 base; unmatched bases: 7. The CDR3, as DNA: TGTGCCAGCAGCGAGGATAGCGGGAGGGATCGCACAGATACGCAGTATTTT. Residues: CASSEDSGRDRTDTQYF.

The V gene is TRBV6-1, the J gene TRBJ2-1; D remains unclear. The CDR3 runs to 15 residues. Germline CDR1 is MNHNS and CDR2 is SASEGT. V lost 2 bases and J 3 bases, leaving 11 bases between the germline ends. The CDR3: CASSESPPDYNEQFF. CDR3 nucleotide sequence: TGTGCCAGCAGTGAATCCCCACCAGACTACAATGAGCAGTTCTTC.

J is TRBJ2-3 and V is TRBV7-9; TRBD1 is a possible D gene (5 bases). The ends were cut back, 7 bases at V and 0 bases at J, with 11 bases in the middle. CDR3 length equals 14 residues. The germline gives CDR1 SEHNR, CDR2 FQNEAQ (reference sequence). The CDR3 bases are TGTGCCAGCAACCCAGGACATAGCACAGATACGCAGTATTTT. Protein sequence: CASNPGHSTDTQYF.

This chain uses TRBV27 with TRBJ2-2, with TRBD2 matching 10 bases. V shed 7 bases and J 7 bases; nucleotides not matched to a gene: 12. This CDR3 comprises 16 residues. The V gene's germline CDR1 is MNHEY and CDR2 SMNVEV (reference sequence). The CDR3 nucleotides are TGTGCCAGCACATCTCCAGCGGGAGGGCGTAACGGGGAGCTGTTTTTT. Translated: CASTSPAGGRNGELFF.